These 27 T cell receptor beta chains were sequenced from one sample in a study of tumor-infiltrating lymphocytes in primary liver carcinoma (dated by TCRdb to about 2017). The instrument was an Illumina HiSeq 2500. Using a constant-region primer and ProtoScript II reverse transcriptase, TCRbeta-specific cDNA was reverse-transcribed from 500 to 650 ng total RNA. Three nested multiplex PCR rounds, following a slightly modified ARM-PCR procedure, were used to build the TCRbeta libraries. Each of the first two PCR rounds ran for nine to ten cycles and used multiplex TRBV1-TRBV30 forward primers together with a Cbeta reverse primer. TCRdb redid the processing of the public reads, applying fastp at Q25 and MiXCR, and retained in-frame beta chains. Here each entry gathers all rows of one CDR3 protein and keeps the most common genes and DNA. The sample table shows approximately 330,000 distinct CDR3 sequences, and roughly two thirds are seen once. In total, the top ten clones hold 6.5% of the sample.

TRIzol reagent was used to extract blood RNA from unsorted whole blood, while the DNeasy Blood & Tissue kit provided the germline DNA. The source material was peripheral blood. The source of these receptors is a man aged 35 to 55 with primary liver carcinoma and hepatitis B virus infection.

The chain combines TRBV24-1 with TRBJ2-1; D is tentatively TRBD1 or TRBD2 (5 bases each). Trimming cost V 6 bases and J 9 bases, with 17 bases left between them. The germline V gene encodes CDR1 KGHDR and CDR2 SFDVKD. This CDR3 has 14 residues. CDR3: CATSPGASYGEQFF. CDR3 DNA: TGTGCCACCAGTCCCGGGGCTAGTTACGGTGAGCAGTTCTTC.

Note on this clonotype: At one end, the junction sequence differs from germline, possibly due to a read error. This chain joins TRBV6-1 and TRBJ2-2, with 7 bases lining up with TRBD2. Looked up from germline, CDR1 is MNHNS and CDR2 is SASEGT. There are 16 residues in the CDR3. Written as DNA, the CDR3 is TGTGCCAGCAGTGAAGGTCTCGCGGGAGCCACCGGGAAGCTGTTTTTT. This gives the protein CASSEGLAGATGKLFF.

The CDR3 DNA reads as TGTGCCAGCAGTTTGGGCAGGGCCTACGGCACCTTC. Translated: CASSLGRAYGTF. V gene TRBV28 combines with J gene TRBJ1-2, with D perhaps matching TRBD1 (5 bases). This CDR3 spans 12 amino acids. CDR1 is MDHEN and CDR2 is SYDVKM in the germline V gene. With 3 bases removed from V and 13 bases from J, the gap between germline ends came to 15 bases.

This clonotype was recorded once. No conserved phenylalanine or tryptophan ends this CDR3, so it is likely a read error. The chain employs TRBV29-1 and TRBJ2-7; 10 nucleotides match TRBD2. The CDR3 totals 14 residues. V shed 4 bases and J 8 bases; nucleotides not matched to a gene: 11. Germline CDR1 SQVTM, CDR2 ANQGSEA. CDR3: CSVAVLAGVGKQYL. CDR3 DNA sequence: TGCAGCGTTGCCGTGCTAGCGGGAGTTGGGAAGCAGTACCTC.

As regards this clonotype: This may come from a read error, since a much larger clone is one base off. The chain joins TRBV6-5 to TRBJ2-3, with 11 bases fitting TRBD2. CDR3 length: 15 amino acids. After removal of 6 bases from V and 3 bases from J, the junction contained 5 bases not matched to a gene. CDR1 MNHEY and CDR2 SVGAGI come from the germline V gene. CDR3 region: CASRLAGGRTDTQYF. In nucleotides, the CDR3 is TGTGCCAGCAGATTAGCGGGAGGGAGGACAGATACGCAGTATTTT.

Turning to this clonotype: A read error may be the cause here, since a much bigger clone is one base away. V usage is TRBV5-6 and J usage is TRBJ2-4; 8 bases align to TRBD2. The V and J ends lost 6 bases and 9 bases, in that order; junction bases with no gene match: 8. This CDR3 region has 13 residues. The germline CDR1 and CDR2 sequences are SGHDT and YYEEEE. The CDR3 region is CASNPAGGPIQYF. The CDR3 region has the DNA TGTGCCAGCAACCCGGCGGGGGGCCCCATTCAGTACTTC.

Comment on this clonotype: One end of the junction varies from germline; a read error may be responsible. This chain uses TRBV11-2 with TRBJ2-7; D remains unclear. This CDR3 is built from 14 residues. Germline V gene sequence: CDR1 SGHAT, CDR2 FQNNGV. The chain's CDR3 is CTSSLDPRYYEQYF. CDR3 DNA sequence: TGTACCAGCAGCTTAGATCCACGTTACTACGAGCAGTACTTC.

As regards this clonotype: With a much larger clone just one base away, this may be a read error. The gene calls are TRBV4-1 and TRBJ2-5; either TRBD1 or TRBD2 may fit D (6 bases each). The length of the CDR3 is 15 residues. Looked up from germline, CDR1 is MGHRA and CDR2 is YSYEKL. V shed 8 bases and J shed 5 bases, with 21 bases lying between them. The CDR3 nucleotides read TGCGCCAGCGGCCCCCAGGAGGGGGAGACGGAGACCCAGTACTTC. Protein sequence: CASGPQEGETETQYF.

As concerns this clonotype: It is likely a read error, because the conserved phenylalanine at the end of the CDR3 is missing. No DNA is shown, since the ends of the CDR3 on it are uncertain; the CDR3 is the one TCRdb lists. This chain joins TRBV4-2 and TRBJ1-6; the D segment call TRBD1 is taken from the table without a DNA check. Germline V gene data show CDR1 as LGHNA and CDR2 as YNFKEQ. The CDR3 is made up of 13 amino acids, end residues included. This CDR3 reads CASSQDLSAGAHL.

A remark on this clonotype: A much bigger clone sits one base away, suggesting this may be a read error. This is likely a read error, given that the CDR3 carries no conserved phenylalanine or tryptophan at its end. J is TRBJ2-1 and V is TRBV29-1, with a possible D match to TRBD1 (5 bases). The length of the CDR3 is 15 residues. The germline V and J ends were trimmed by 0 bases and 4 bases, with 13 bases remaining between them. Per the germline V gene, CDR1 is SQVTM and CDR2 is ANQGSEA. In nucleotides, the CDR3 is TGCAGCGTTGAAGATCAGGGCTTACCGTACAATGAGCAGTTCCTC. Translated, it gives CSVEDQGLPYNEQFL.

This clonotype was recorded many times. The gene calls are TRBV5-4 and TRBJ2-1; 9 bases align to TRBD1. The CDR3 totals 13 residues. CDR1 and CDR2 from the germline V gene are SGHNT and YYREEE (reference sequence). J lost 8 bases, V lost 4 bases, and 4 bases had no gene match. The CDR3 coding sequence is TGTGCCAGCAGCGAGGGACAGGGCCATGAGCAGTTCTTC. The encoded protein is CASSEGQGHEQFF.

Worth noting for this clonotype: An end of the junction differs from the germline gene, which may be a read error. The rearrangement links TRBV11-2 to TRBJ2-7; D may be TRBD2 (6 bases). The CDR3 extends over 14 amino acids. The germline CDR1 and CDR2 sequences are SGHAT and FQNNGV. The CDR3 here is CVSSQDYISYEQYF. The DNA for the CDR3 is TGTGTCAGCAGCCAGGACTATATCTCCTACGAGCAGTACTTC.

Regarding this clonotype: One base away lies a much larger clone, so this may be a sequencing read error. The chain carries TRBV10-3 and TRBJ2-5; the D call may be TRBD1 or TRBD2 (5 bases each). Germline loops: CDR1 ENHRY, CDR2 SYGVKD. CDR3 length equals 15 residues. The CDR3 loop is CAIRVGVEGQGTQYF. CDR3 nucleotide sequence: TGTGCCATCAGGGTGGGGGTCGAGGGGCAAGGGACCCAGTACTTC.

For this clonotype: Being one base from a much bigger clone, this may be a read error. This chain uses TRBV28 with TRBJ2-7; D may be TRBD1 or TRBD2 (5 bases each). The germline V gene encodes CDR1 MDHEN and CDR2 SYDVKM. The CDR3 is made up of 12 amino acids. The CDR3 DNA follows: TGTACCAGCAGTGAAACTAGGGGCGAGCAGTACTTC. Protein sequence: CTSSETRGEQYF.

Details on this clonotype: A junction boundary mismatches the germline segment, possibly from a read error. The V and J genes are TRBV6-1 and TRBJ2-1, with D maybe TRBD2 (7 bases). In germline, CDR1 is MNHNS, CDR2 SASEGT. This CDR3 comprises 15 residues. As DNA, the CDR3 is TGTGCCAGCAGTGAAGGCAGGGGAGGGTACAATGAGCAGCTCTTC. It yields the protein CASSEGRGGYNEQLF.

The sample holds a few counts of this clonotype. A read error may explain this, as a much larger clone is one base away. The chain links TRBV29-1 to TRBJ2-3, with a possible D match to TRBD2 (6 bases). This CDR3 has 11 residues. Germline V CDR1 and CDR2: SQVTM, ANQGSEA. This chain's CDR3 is CSVVGGDMQYF. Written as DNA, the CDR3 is TGCAGCGTTGTGGGGGGAGATATGCAGTATTTT.

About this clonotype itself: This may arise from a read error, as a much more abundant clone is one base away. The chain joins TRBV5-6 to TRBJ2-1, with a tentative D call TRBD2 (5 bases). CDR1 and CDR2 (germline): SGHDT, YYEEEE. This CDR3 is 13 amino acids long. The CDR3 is CASSFTRVGEQLF. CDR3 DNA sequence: TGTGCCAGCAGCTTCACTAGGGTGGGCGAGCAGCTCTTC.

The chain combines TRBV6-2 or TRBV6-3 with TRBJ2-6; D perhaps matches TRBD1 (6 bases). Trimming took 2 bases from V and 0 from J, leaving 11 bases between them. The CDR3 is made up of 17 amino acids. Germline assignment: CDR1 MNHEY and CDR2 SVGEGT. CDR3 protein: CASSYAGALSGANVLTF. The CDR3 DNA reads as TGTGCCAGCAGTTACGCAGGGGCCCTCTCTGGGGCCAACGTCCTGACTTTC.

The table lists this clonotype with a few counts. Written as DNA, the CDR3 is TGCGCCAGCAGTCAAGACAGGGGTATAGGCGAGCAGTACTTC. It is translated as CASSQDRGIGEQYF. The genes are TRBV10-1 and TRBJ2-7; TRBD1 agrees at 8 bases. The CDR3 covers 14 residues. CDR1 and CDR2 (germline): WNHNN, SYGVQD (reference sequence). The V and J ends lost 5 bases and 6 bases, in that order; junction bases with no gene match: 9.

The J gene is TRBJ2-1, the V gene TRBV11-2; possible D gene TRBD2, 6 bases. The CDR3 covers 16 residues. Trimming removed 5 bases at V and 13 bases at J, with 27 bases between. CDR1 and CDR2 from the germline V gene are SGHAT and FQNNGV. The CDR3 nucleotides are TGTGCCAGCAGCCCCGGGGTGGGCAGGGACTCCTACGAACAGTTCTTC. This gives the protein CASSPGVGRDSYEQFF. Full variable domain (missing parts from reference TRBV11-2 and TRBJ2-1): EAGVAQSPRYKIIEKRQSVAFWCNPISGHATLYWYQQILGQGPKLLIQFQNNGVVDDSQLPKDRFSAERLKGVDSTLKIQPAKLEDSAVYLCASSPGVGRDSYEQFFGPGTRLTVL.

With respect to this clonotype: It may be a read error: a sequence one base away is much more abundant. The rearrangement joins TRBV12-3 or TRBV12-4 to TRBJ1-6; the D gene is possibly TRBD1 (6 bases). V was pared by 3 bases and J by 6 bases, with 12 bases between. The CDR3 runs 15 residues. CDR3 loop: CASSLRGAVNSPLHF. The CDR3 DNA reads TGTGCCAGCAGTTTGCGGGGGGCCGTTAATTCACCCCTCCACTTT.

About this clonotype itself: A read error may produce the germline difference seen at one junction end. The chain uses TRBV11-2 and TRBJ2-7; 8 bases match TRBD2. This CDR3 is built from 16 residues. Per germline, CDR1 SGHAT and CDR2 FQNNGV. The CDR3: CASSLGHAGGKYEQYF. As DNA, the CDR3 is TGTGCCAGCAGCTTAGGACACGCGGGAGGTAAATACGAGCAATACTTC.

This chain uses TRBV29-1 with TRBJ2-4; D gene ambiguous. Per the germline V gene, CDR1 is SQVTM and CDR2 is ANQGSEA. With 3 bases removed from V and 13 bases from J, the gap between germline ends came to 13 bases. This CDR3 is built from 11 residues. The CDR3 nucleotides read TGCAGCGTTGACCCCCTGGATACCCAGTACTTC. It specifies CSVDPLDTQYF.

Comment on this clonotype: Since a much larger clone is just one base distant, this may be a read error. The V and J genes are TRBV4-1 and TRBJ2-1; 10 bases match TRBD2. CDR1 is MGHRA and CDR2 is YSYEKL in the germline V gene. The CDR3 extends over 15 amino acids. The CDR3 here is CTSSRGTSEHNEQFF. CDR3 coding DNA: TGCACCAGCAGCCGCGGGACTAGCGAACACAATGAGCAGTTCTTC.

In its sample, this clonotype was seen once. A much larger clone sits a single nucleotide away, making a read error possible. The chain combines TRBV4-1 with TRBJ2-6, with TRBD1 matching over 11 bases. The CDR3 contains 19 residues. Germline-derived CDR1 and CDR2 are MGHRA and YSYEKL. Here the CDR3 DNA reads TGCGCCAGCAGCCTCCTCGGACAGGGGGCTTTTACTGGGGCCAACGTCCTGGCTTTC. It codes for CASSLLGQGAFTGANVLAF.

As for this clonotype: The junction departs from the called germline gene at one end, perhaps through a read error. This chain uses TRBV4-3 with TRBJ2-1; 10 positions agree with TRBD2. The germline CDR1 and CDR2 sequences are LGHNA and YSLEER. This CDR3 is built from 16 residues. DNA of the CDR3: TGCGCCAGTAGCCGCAGCGGGACTAGCGTGGACAATGAGCAGTTCTTC. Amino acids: CASSRSGTSVDNEQFF.

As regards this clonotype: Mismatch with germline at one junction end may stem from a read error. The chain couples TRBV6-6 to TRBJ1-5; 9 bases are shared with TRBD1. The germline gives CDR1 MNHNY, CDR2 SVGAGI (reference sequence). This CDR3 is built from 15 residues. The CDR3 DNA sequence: TGTGCCAGCATGGGAGGACAGGGGCTGGGGCAGCCCCAGCAATTT. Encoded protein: CASMGGQGLGQPQQF.